The 15 T cell receptor beta chains listed next were all sequenced from one sample in a study of T cells expressing NK-cell markers. One entry per CDR3 protein, without DNA, is what TCRdb gives after re-calling the 5' RACE reads. Recorded for this sample: 90,000 to 130,000 distinct CDR3 sequences. Sequencing was carried out using blood T cells: a sorted CD56 or NKG2C T cell subset, CD4+ or CD8+ T cells, or bulk PBMC T cells (not recorded which). The receptors shown here come from a woman between 18 and 75 years old in good health.

This chain links TRBV10-3 with TRBJ2-3. CDR1 and CDR2 (germline): ENHRY, SYGVKD. This CDR3 spans 15 amino acids. The chain's CDR3 is CAISESEQSTDTQYF.

The chain combines TRBV12-3 or TRBV12-4 with TRBJ1-5. The CDR3 runs 16 residues. The CDR3 reads CASSQRPLTVNQPQHF.

The V call is TRBV29-1, the J call TRBJ2-1; TCRdb indicates TRBD2, and absent DNA this call remains unverified. CDR1 is SQVTM, CDR2 ANQGSEA, per germline. The CDR3 totals 15 residues. The CDR3 loop is CSVDRDFQGGNEQFF.

CDR3 protein: CASSEEPGRFTEAFF. V usage is TRBV10-1 and J usage is TRBJ1-1; the D call of TRBD1 rests on TCRdb alone, since no DNA is present to check it. The CDR3 length is 15 residues. Germline CDR1 is WNHNN and CDR2 is SYGVQD (reference sequence).

This chain connects TRBV28 to TRBJ2-2; there is no DNA to check the TCRdb D call of TRBD2. CDR3 length: 15 residues. Germline V gene data show CDR1 as MDHEN and CDR2 as SYDVKM. The CDR3 loop reads CASSFGPSNTGELFF.

The chain recombines TRBV9 with TRBJ2-2; TCRdb returns TRBD2, unconfirmable since there is no DNA. This CDR3 comprises 18 residues. CDR1 is SGDLS and CDR2 is YYNGEE in the germline V gene. The CDR3 loop is CASSEDPGGPAGTGELFF.

The chain is built from TRBV7-9 and TRBJ1-1; there is no DNA to check the TCRdb D call of TRBD1. The CDR3 runs 14 residues. Per germline, CDR1 SEHNR and CDR2 FQNEAQ (reference sequence). CDR3: CASSSEQGNTEAFF.

The genes are TRBV4-3 and TRBJ2-1; the D gene TCRdb calls, TRBD2, cannot be checked with no DNA. This CDR3 contains 14 residues. Germline V gives CDR1 LGHNA, CDR2 YSLEER. The CDR3 spells CASSQDMSPNEQFF.

The chain carries TRBV4-1 and TRBJ1-1. The CDR3 runs 11 residues. Looked up from germline, CDR1 is MGHRA and CDR2 is YSYEKL. Here the CDR3 reads CASSRDTEAFF.

This chain links TRBV30 with TRBJ2-3; TCRdb's assignment of TRBD2 cannot be checked, as there is no DNA. The germline V gene has CDR1 GTSNPN and CDR2 SVGIG (reference sequence). The CDR3 has 14 amino acids. This chain's CDR3 is CASAVAGGSDTQYF.

The rearrangement uses TRBV20-1 and TRBJ2-5; TCRdb's D gene call, TRBD1, goes unchecked for lack of DNA. The CDR3 is 19 amino acids. Germline V gene sequence: CDR1 DFQATT, CDR2 SNEGSKA (reference sequence). The CDR3 region is CSARDASVTGTEYQETQYF.

The CDR3 region is CASSGQGGINEQFF. The gene calls are TRBV5-4 and TRBJ2-1; TCRdb reports TRBD2, a call that lacks DNA to check it against. The CDR3 spans 14 residues. Germline CDR1 and CDR2: SGHNT and YYREEE (reference sequence).

The V and J genes are TRBV20-1 and TRBJ2-1; without DNA, the TCRdb call of TRBD1 cannot be checked. CDR3 size: 15 residues. Germline V gene data show CDR1 as DFQATT and CDR2 as SNEGSKA (reference sequence). This chain's CDR3 is CSARDGGGAYNEQFF.

V gene TRBV25-1 combines with J gene TRBJ1-6; TCRdb's D call of TRBD1 is untestable without DNA. The CDR3 is 17 residues long. Germline V gene sequence: CDR1 MGHDK, CDR2 SYGVNS. CDR3 sequence reads: CASSDRGQGLHNSPLHF.

The chain couples TRBV7-2 to TRBJ2-5; the TCRdb D gene call, TRBD2, has no DNA to confirm it. Germline CDR1 and CDR2: SGHTA and FQGNSA. CDR3 length: 14 amino acids. The CDR3 loop is CASSSWTSQETQYF.